The clone carrying this T cell receptor (beta chain) occurred a few times. The antigen is not known. The sample is drawn from a study of T cell repertoires in cytomegalovirus infection. Turning to the study itself: Public signatures in TCR beta pointed to CMV infection and matching HLA type. Notes on the study in general: What dominated the ex vivo response were HLA-C-restricted CMV-specific TCR beta clonotypes.

CDR3 size: 13 residues. Trimming removed 4 bases from V and 3 bases from J, with 9 bases in between. CDR1 and CDR2 from the germline V gene are MNHEY and SVGEGT. TCRdb re-derived calls from the reads in MiXCR, one entry per CDR3 protein. This sample has roughly 90,000 distinct CDR3 sequences, with more than 20% found just once. This TCR was sampled from a human donor in good health (CMV status not recorded). Some clones in this sample may be carry-over from other donors' samples. This material consisted of CD8+ T cells from cultured PBMCs, taken from culture after CMV antigen stimulation. V is TRBV6-2 or TRBV6-3 and J is TRBJ2-5, with D unclear. CDR3 amino acids: CASSWSDKETQYF. The DNA for the CDR3 is TGTGCCAGCAGTTGGAGTGATAAAGAGACCCAGTACTTC.